The following is a T cell receptor (beta chain) sequence with its context. This entry is derived from a study of T cell changes during pregnancy in multiple sclerosis. Trimming removed 0 bases from V and 5 bases from J, with 7 bases in between. The CDR3 has 13 residues. Germline CDR1 reads LGHNA; CDR2 reads YSLEER. Using immunoSEQ multiplex PCR, the repertoire was profiled, and TCRdb retains in-frame clones only, with some absent. The sample holds about 20,000 clones, 88% seen once. The input for sequencing was CD8+ T cells from peripheral blood mononuclear cells, taken in the third trimester of pregnancy. The TCR originated in a female donor in good health, enrolled as a control in a pregnancy study. The V call is TRBV4-3, the J call TRBJ1-2; D gene unclear. CDR3 bases: TGCGCCAGCAGCCAAGAGAGAGGGTATGGCTACACCTTC. Translating it yields CASSQERGYGYTF.